This T cell receptor (beta chain) is from a study of cytomegalovirus exposure and HLA in healthy donors. About the research overall: In terms of ancestry, the Caucasian-associated cluster contained about 81% of the roughly 360 genotyped donors. Study-wide results and limits: Later on, an analysis found that several of the most significant clusters appeared to be linked to common viral pathogens, which included parvovirus B19.

The PCR ran on 60 Vbeta and 13 Jbeta primers. Using immunoSEQ multiplex PCR, the repertoire was profiled, and TCRdb retains in-frame clones only, with some absent. Listed are around 57,000 clones; about 10% falls within the top ten. Worth noting for this clone: Its antigen is unidentified.

This CDR3 has 11 residues. Germline CDR1 reads MDHEN; CDR2 reads SYDVKM. This receptor was obtained from a woman aged 45-65 years in good health and CMV-seropositive. This chain connects TRBV28 to TRBJ2-5; maybe TRBD1 (5 bases). The J call may not be correct, given that the DNA end is closer to TRBJ2-7. The sequenced sample was PBMCs. The CDR3 DNA reads as TGTGCCAGCAGAAACAGGTACGAGCAGTACTTC. Translation gives CASRNRYEQYF.